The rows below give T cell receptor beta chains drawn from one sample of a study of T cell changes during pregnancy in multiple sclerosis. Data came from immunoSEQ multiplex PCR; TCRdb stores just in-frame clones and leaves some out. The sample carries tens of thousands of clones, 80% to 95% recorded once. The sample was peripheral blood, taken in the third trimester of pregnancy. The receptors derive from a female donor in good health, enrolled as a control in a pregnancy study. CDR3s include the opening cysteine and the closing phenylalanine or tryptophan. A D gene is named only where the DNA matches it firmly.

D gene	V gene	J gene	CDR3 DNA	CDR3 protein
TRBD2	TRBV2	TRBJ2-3	TGTGCCAGCAGGGGGACTAGCGGGAGCGGAGATACGCAGTATTTT	CASRGTSGSGDTQYF
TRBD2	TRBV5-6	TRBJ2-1	TGTGCCAGCAGCCCCCGTAAAGCGGGGCCCTACAATGAGCAGTTCTTC	CASSPRKAGPYNEQFF
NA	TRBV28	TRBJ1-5	TGTGCCAGCAGTTTAGTGGCTCAGCCCCAGCATTTT	CASSLVAQPQHF
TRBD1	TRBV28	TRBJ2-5	TGTGCCAGCAGTCCCTGGGGGACAGGAGGAGAAGAGACCCAGTACTTC	CASSPWGTGGEETQYF
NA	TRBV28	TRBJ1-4	TGTGCCAGCACTTACGGGGAACCAACTAATGAAAAACTGTTTTTT	CASTYGEPTNEKLFF
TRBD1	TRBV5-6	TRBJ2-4	TGTGCCAGCAGCACAACAGGGGAGAGCAAAAACATTCAGTACTTC	CASSTTGESKNIQYF
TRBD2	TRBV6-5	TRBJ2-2	TGTGCCAGCAGTTACTCTGACGGGGGACTACGGGGGGAGCTGTTTTTT	CASSYSDGGLRGELFF
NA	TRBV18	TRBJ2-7	TGTGCCAGCTCACCACCGAGCTCCTACGAGCAGTACTTC	CASSPPSSYEQYF
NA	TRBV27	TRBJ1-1	TGTGCCAGCAGTTTGTCCGGGGGGCGGTTGGACACTGAAGCTTTCTTT	CASSLSGGRLDTEAFF
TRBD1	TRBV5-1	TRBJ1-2	TGCGCCAGCAGCCCGACAGGGACGGACTATGGCTACACCTTC	CASSPTGTDYGYTF